Given below is one TCR beta chain in context. A read error may produce the germline difference seen at one junction end. The CDR3 sequence is 10 residues long. Germline V gene data show CDR1 as SQVTM and CDR2 as ANQGSEA. This sample was included in a study of blood T cell repertoires in COVID-19. Study in general: COVID-19 samples, acute and convalescent, were from the United States, Italy and Spain.

Per the original data handling: Scientists estimated how many nucleated cells there were by amplifying reference gene primers. This table comes from immunoSEQ multiplex PCR, and its TCRdb copy is limited to in-frame clones, with some not included. V, J and clone size were drawn from that table, and D and trimming were deduced from the DNA. The sample has approximately 190,000 clones, nearly 90% seen once. The sequenced sample consisted of peripheral blood. The TCR comes from a man aged 55 to 70 with active or convalescent COVID-19. J is TRBJ2-5 and V is TRBV29-1, with 7 positions matching TRBD2. The CDR3 region has the DNA TGCAGCGTCGGGACTATCCCCCCCAACTTC. Its protein is CSVGTIPPNF.